The 4 T cell receptor beta chains below come from one sample, sequenced in a study of OX40 agonist ivuxolimab in advanced cancers. TCRdb's copy holds only in-frame clones and misses some; the assay was immunoSEQ multiplex PCR. This table has 90,000 to 130,000 clones, around nine tenths appearing once. Sequencing used CD4+ or CD8+ T cells sorted from blood, obtained in a trial of the OX40 agonist ivuxolimab. These receptor sequences come from an adult with an advanced solid tumor such as melanoma, head and neck, liver or kidney cancer.

The chain is built from TRBV9 and TRBJ2-4; 8 nucleotides line up with TRBD2. J lost 5 bases, V lost 3 bases, and 4 bases had no gene match. Germline V gives CDR1 SGDLS, CDR2 YYNGEE. The CDR3 is 14 amino acids. In DNA form, the CDR3 reads TGTGCCAGCAGCGGCAGAGCGGGAGAAAACATTCAGTACTTC. As protein: CASSGRAGENIQYF.

The chain is built from TRBV9 and TRBJ2-5, with TRBD2 matching over 9 bases. The V gene end was trimmed by 4 bases and the J gene end by 2 bases; junction bases not matched to a gene: 9. Germline V lookup: CDR1 SGDLS, CDR2 YYNGEE. The CDR3 has 16 amino acids. The CDR3 sequence: CASSKEAGGNQETQYF. CDR3 in DNA: TGTGCCAGCAGCAAAGAAGCGGGGGGAAATCAAGAGACCCAGTACTTC.

The chain recombines TRBV4-2 with TRBJ2-3; 8 bases fit TRBD2. There are 17 residues in the CDR3. The trim removed 4 bases at V and 5 bases at J, leaving 14 bases unmatched. Germline values: CDR1 LGHNA, CDR2 YNFKEQ. The CDR3 loop reads CASSPSGSGEERDTQYF. CDR3 sequence (DNA): TGTGCCAGCAGCCCCTCGGGTAGCGGGGAGGAGAGAGATACGCAGTATTTT.

The chain links TRBV19 to TRBJ2-2; TRBD1 matches 10 bases. CDR1 is LNHDA, CDR2 SQIVND, per germline (reference sequence). The CDR3 runs to 14 residues. J was trimmed by 5 bases and V by 5 bases; bases with no gene match: 2. The CDR3 region is CASSRQGATGELFF. In DNA form, the CDR3 reads TGTGCCAGTAGTCGACAGGGGGCGACCGGGGAGCTGTTTTTT.